The subject of this entry is one T cell receptor beta chain. Its matching antigen is unknown. UMIs with a 6-nucleotide sample barcode were added by template switching. TCRalpha along with TCRbeta cDNA was subjected to two nested PCRs lasting around 15 and 9 cycles. TCRdb re-called the 5' RACE reads and shows each CDR3 protein once, DNA omitted. Its clone listing holds some 210,000 distinct CDR3 sequences. The sample originates from a study of monozygotic twins with inflammatory bowel disease. Study-wide findings and caveats: The analysis failed to separate different T cell subtypes.

The sequenced sample consisted of blood. The receptor comes from a human donor with ulcerative colitis or Crohn's disease, or a healthy co-twin of an affected twin (not recorded which).

The CDR3 reads CASSPLLQVPDTQYF. The rearrangement joins TRBV7-3 to TRBJ2-3; there is no DNA to check the TCRdb D call of TRBD1. The CDR3 has 15 amino acids. Germline V CDR1 and CDR2: SGHTA, FQGTGA. The full variable domain, with the rest looked up from reference TRBV7-3 and TRBJ2-3, is GAGVSQTPSNKVTEKGKYVELRCDPISGHTALYWYRQSLGQGPEFLIYFQGTGAADDSGLPNDRFFAVRPEGSVSTLKIQRTERGDSAVYLCASSPLLQVPDTQYFGPGTRLTVL.